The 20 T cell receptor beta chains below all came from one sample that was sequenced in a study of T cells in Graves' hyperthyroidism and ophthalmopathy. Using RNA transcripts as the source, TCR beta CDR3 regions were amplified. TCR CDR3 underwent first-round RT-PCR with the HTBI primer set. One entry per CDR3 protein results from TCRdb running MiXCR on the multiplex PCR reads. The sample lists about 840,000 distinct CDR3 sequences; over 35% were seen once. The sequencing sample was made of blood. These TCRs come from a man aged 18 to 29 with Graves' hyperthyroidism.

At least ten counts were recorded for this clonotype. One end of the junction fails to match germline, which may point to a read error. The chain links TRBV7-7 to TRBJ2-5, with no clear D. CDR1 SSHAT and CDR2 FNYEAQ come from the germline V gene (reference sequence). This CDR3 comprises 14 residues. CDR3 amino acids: CASSPRLVGETQYF. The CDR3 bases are TGTGCTAGCAGCCCGCGGTTGGTAGGGGAGACCCAGTACTTC.

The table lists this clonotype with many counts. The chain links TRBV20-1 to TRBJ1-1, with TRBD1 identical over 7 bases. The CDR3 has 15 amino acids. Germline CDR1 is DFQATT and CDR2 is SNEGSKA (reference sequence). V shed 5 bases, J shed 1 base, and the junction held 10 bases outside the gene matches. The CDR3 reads CSAGNAGQTNTEAFF. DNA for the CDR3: TGCAGTGCTGGAAATGCGGGACAGACGAACACTGAAGCTTTCTTT.

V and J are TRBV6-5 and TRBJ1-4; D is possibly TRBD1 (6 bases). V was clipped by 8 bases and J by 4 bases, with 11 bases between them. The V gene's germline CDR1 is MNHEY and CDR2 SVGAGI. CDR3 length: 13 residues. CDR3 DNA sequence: TGTGCCAGCGCAGGGGCCAATAATGAAAAACTGTTTTTT. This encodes CASAGANNEKLFF.

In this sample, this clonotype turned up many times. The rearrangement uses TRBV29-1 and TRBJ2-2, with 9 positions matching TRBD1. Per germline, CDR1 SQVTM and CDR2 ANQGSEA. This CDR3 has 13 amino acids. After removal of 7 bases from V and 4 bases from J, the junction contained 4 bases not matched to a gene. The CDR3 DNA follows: TGCAGCGGGGGACAGGGAGCCACCGGGGAGCTGTTTTTT. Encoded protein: CSGGQGATGELFF.

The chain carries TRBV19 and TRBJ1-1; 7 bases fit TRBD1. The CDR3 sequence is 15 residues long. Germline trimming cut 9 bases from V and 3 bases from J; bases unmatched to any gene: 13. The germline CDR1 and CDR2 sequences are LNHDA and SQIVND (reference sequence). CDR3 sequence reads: CASSGGDRRDTEAFF. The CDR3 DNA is TGTGCCAGCAGCGGGGGGGACAGACGGGACACTGAAGCTTTCTTT.

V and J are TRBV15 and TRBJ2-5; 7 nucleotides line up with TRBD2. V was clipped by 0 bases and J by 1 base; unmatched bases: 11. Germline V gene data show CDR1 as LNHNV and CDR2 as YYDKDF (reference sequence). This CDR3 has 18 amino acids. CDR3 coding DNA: TGTGCCACCAGCAGAGATACTTGGGAGGGCGGGATCCAAGAGACCCAGTACTTC. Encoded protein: CATSRDTWEGGIQETQYF.

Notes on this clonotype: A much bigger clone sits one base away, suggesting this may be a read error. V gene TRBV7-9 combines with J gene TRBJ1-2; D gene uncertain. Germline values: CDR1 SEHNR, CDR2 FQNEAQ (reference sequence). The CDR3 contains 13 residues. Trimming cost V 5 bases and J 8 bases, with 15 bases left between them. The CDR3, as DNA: TGTGCCAGCAGCGGGCGGACTACGGACGGCTACACCTTC. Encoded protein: CASSGRTTDGYTF.

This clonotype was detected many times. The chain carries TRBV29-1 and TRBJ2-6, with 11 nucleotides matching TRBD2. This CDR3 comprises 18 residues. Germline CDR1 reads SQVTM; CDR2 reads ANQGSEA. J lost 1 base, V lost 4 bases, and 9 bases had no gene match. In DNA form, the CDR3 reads TGCAGCGTTGCGGCGGGGCTAGCGGGAGGTTCTGGGGCCAACGTCCTGACTTTC. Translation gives CSVAAGLAGGSGANVLTF.

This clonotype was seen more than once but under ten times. The CDR3 protein is CASSIGPKGNQPQHF. For the CDR3, the DNA is TGTGCCAGCAGTATAGGCCCCAAGGGCAATCAGCCCCAGCATTTT. V is TRBV12-3 or TRBV12-4 and J is TRBJ1-5; D gene uncertain. There are 15 residues in the CDR3. V lost 5 bases and J 2 bases, leaving 13 bases between the germline ends.

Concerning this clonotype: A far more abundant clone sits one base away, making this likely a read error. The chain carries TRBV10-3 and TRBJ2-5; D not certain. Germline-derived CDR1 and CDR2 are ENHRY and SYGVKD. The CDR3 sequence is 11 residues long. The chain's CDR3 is CASSYDETQYF. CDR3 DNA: TGTGCCAGCAGTTACGACGAGACCCAGTACTTC.

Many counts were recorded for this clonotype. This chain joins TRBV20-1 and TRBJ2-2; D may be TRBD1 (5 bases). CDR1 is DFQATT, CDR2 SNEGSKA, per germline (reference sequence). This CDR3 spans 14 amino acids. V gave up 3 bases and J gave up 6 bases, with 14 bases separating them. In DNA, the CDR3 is TGCAGTGCTAGCTCGCAGGGTCGGCCCGGGGAGCTGTTTTTT. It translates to CSASSQGRPGELFF.

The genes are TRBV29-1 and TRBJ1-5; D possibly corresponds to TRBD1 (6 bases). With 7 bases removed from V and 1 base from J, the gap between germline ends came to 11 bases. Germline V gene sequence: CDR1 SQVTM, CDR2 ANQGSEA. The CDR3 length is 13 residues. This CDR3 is CSDRDGSNQPQHF. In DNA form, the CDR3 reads TGCAGCGACAGGGATGGGAGCAATCAGCCCCAGCATTTT.

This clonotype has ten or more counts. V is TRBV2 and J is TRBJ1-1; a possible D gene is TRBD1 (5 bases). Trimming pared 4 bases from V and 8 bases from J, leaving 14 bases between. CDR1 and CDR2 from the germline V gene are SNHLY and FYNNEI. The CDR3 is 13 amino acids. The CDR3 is CASSVNTAGEAFF. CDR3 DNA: TGTGCCAGCAGTGTCAACACCGCAGGGGAAGCTTTCTTT.

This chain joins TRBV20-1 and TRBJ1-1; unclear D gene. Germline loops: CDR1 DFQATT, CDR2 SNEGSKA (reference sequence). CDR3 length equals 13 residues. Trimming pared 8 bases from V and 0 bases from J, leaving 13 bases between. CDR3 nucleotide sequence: TGCAGTCCACCGCGTAACATGAACACTGAAGCTTTCTTT. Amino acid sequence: CSPPRNMNTEAFF.

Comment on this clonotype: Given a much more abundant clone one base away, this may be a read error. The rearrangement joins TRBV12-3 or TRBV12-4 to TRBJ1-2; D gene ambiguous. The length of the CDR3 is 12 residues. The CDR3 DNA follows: TGTTCCAGCAGTTTAGGAGGTCAGGTCTACACCTTC. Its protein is CSSSLGGQVYTF.

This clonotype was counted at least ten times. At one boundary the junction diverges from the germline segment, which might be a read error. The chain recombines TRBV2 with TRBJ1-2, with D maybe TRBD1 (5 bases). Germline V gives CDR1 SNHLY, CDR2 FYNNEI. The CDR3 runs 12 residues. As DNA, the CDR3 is TGTGCCAGCAGGGGGACGGCCACCTTCTCGTCCTTC. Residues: CASRGTATFSSF.

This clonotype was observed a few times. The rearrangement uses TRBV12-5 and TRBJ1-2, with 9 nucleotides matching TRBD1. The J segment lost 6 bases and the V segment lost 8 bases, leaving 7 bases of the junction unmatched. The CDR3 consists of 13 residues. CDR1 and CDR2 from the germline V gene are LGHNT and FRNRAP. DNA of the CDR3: TGTGCTAGTTGGGGCACAGGGGGCGATGGCTACACCTTC. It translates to CASWGTGGDGYTF.

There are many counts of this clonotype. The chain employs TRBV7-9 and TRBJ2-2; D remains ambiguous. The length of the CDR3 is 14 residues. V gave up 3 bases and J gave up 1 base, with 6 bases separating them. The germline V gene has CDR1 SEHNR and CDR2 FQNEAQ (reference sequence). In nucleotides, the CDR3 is TGTGCCAGCAGCTTGTCACAGAACACCGGGGAGCTGTTTTTT. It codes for CASSLSQNTGELFF. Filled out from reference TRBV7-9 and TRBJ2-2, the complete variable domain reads DTGVSQNPRHKITKRGQNVTFRCDPISEHNRLYWYRQTLGQGPEFLTYFQNEAQLEKSRLLSDRFSAERPKGSFSTLEIQRTEQGDSAMYLCASSLSQNTGELFFGEGSRLTVL.

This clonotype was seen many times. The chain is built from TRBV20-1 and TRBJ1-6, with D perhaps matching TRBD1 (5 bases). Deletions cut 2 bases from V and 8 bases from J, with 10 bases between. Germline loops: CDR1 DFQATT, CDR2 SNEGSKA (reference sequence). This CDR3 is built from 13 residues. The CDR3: CSARNRLDSPLHF. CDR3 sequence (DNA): TGCAGTGCTAGAAACAGGCTTGATTCACCCCTCCACTTT.

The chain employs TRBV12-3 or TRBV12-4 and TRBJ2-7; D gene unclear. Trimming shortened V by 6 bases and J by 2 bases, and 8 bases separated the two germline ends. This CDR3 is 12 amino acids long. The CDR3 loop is CASRLGTYEQYF. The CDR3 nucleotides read TGTGCCAGCAGGCTTGGGACCTACGAGCAGTACTTC.